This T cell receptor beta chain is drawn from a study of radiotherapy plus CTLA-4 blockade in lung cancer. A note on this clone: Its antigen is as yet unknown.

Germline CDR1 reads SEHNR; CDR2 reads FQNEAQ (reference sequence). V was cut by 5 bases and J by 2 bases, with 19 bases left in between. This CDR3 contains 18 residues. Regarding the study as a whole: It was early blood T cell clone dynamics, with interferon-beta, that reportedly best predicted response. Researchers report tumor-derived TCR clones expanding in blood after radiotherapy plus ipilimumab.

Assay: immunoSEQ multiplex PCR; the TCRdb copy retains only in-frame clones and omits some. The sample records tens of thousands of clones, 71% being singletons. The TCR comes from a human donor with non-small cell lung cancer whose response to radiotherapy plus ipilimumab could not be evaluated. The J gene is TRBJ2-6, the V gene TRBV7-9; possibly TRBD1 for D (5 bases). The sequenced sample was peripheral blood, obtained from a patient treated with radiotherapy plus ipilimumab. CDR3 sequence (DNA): TGTGCCAGCAGCCGCGAAGACCCAGGGTACGCTGGGGCCAACGTCCTGACTTTC. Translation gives CASSREDPGYAGANVLTF.